This T cell receptor beta chain comes out of a study of control samples from healthy donors and cancer patients. This clone was detected only a few times. CDR1 SGHTA and CDR2 FQGNSA come from the germline V gene. Trimming took 5 bases from V and 7 from J, leaving 18 bases between them. The length of the CDR3 is 16 residues. Some clones are missing from TCRdb's copy, which holds only in-frame ones; the method was immunoSEQ multiplex PCR. The sample comprises 100,000 or so clones, more than 85% of which are singletons, and around 1.3% rests with the top ten. The specimen sequenced was blood. This rearrangement joins TRBV7-2 to TRBJ1-6, with D possibly TRBD1 on 5 matching bases. This clonotype was obtained from a woman between 50 and 59 years old in good health. CDR3: CASSLAWGSGNSPLHF. The CDR3 nucleotides read TGTGCCAGCAGCCTGGCCTGGGGCAGCGGAAATTCACCCCTCCACTTT.